One and the same sample provided the 20 T cell receptor beta chains below, sequenced in a study of shared clonotypes between healthy human individuals. Using immunoSEQ multiplex PCR, the repertoire was profiled, and TCRdb retains in-frame clones only, with some absent. The sample has fewer than 500,000 clones, approximately 79% seen once; the top ten hold under 15%. The sample was PBMCs. The receptors derive from a woman aged 40 to 50 in good health. Some clones in this sample may be carry-over from other donors' samples.

The V call is TRBV19, the J call TRBJ1-5; possible D gene TRBD1, 5 bases. The CDR3 has 18 residues. V shed 2 bases and J shed 0 bases, with 17 bases lying between them. From germline, CDR1 is LNHDA and CDR2 SQIVND (reference sequence). In nucleotides, the CDR3 is TGTGCCAGTAGTATATTGTCCGCGGTCGGACATAGCAATCAGCCCCAGCATTTT. Its protein product is CASSILSAVGHSNQPQHF.

This clone came up a few times. The rearrangement uses TRBV30 and TRBJ2-1; 7 bases line up with TRBD1. Trimming at V came to 1 base and at J to 10 bases, leaving 7 bases not matched to a gene. Germline-derived CDR1 and CDR2 are GTSNPN and SVGIG (reference sequence). This CDR3 region has 13 residues. The CDR3 sequence is CAWSGDSEREQFF. The CDR3 coding sequence is TGTGCCTGGAGTGGGGACAGCGAAAGAGAGCAGTTCTTC.

Details on this clone: A far larger clone is just one base off, so this is likely a read error. The gene calls are TRBV9 and TRBJ2-7, with a possible D match to TRBD2 (6 bases). The CDR3 runs 16 residues. Germline CDR1 is SGDLS and CDR2 is YYNGEE. The V gene lost 0 bases and the J gene lost 4 bases, with 17 bases spanning the gap. CDR3 sequence: CASSVGSVSSGYEQYF. In nucleotides, the CDR3 is TGTGCCAGCAGCGTAGGGAGTGTATCGAGCGGGTACGAGCAGTACTTC.

The J gene is TRBJ2-5, the V gene TRBV29-1, with a weak D call TRBD2 (5 bases). The CDR3 runs 13 residues. Trimming pared 7 bases from V and 5 bases from J, leaving 17 bases between. Germline CDR1 reads SQVTM; CDR2 reads ANQGSEA. CDR3 region: CSATGVFGETQYF. The CDR3 DNA sequence: TGCAGCGCCACCGGGGTCTTCGGGGAGACCCAGTACTTC. Full variable domain (remainder filled in from reference TRBV29-1 and TRBJ2-5): SAVISQKPSRDICQRGTSLTIQCQVDSQVTMMFWYRQQPGQSLTLIATANQGSEATYESGFVIDKFPISRPNLTFSTLTVSNMSPEDSSIYLCSATGVFGETQYFGPGTRLLVL.

The J gene is TRBJ2-5, the V gene TRBV27; 11 bases align to TRBD2. The J call is in doubt because the DNA end fits TRBJ2-7 better. CDR1 and CDR2 from the germline V gene are MNHEY and SMNVEV (reference sequence). This CDR3 comprises 14 residues. In nucleotides, the CDR3 is TGTGCCAGCAGAGGACTAGCGGGTAGCTACGAGCAGTACTTC. It encodes CASRGLAGSYEQYF.

V is TRBV7-2 and J is TRBJ1-1; 8 bases map to TRBD1. The CDR3 has 13 amino acids. V lost 3 bases to trimming and J lost 4 bases; unmatched junction nucleotides: 1. The germline V gene encodes CDR1 SGHTA and CDR2 FQGNSA. CDR3 loop: CASSFTGGTEAFF. CDR3 DNA sequence: TGTGCCAGCAGCTTTACAGGGGGCACTGAAGCTTTCTTT. Full variable domain (missing parts from reference TRBV7-2 and TRBJ1-1): GAGVSQSPSNKVTEKGKDVELRCDPISGHTALYWYRQSLGQGLEFLIYFQGNSAPDKSGLPSDRFSAERTGGSVSTLTIQRTQQEDSAVYLCASSFTGGTEAFFGQGTRLTVV.

The chain combines TRBV6-1 with TRBJ1-2, with D possibly being TRBD1 (5 bases). Trimming pared 1 base from V and 2 bases from J, leaving 8 bases between. The germline gives CDR1 MNHNS, CDR2 SASEGT. This CDR3 is 14 amino acids long. The DNA of the CDR3 is TGTGCCAGCAGTGAAGGGGGCGGAAACTATGGCTACACCTTC. It translates to CASSEGGGNYGYTF.

V is TRBV9 and J is TRBJ2-5, with 7 bases identical to TRBD1. The CDR3 extends over 15 amino acids. V shed 3 bases, J shed 5 bases, and the junction held 10 bases outside the gene matches. Germline V gene data show CDR1 as SGDLS and CDR2 as YYNGEE. The CDR3 coding sequence is TGTGCCAGCAGCGGGGAAAGGGGGCGCGGGGAGACCCAGTACTTC. It specifies CASSGERGRGETQYF.

As for this clone: The sample carries other DNA sequences with the same CDR3. The rearrangement uses TRBV9 and TRBJ2-1, with no clear D. Trimming cost V 1 base and J 3 bases, with 11 bases left between them. The CDR3 is made up of 15 amino acids. The V gene's germline CDR1 is SGDLS and CDR2 YYNGEE. The DNA for the CDR3 is TGTGCCAGCAGCGTATCCCCTTCCGACTACAATGAGCAGTTCTTC. Translation: CASSVSPSDYNEQFF.

This clone was found many times. This chain joins TRBV10-2 and TRBJ2-1, with TRBD1 matching 8 bases. Germline V lookup: CDR1 WSHSY, CDR2 SAAADI. This CDR3 has 14 residues. V was pared by 7 bases and J by 6 bases, with 8 bases of the junction left unmatched. CDR3 DNA: TGCGCCAGCACTCCACCAGGGGGCCCCAATGAGCAGTTCTTC. This codes for CASTPPGGPNEQFF.

Here the CDR3 reads CARTRTGELFF. In nucleotides, the CDR3 is TGTGCCAGGACAAGAACCGGGGAGCTGTTTTTT. The J gene is TRBJ2-2, the V gene TRBV6-5; D gene unclear. CDR3 size: 11 residues. Germline CDR1 and CDR2: MNHEY and SVGAGI. V lost 9 bases to trimming and J lost 5 bases, with 7 bases between them.

The V and J genes are TRBV19 and TRBJ2-1; 9 bases align to TRBD2. The CDR3 totals 15 residues. V shed 1 base and J 8 bases; nucleotides not matched to a gene: 6. Germline V gene lookup returns CDR1 LNHDA and CDR2 SQIVND (reference sequence). The CDR3 is CASSIGGTSLHEQFF. CDR3 nucleotide sequence: TGTGCCAGTAGTATAGGTGGGACTAGCTTACATGAGCAGTTCTTC.

J is TRBJ1-5 and V is TRBV28; 9 bases fit TRBD1. CDR3 length: 14 residues. V gave up 3 bases and J gave up 6 bases; unmatched junction bases: 3. Germline V gene sequence: CDR1 MDHEN, CDR2 SYDVKM. The CDR3 is CASSLWTGAQPQHF. In DNA, the CDR3 is TGTGCCAGCAGTTTGTGGACAGGGGCTCAGCCCCAGCATTTT.

The chain uses TRBV7-6 and TRBJ2-7; D not resolved. V lost 2 bases, J lost 0 bases, and 8 bases lay in between. The germline gives CDR1 SGHVS, CDR2 FNYEAQ. The CDR3 consists of 14 residues. The CDR3 is CASSLNPSSYEQYF. CDR3 sequence (DNA): TGTGCCAGCAGCTTAAACCCAAGCTCCTACGAGCAGTACTTC.

The chain couples TRBV5-1 to TRBJ2-7; TRBD1 matches at 9 bases. The germline CDR1 and CDR2 sequences are SGHRS and YFSETQ. V lost 6 bases, J lost 3 bases, and 10 bases stayed unmatched. The CDR3 contains 15 residues. The CDR3 loop reads CASNMLTGGDYEQYF. CDR3 bases: TGCGCCAGCAACATGTTGACAGGGGGAGACTACGAGCAGTACTTC.

This clone was detected only a few times. This chain connects TRBV4-2 to TRBJ2-2; D gene unclear. The V gene's germline CDR1 is LGHNA and CDR2 YNFKEQ. This CDR3 region has 15 residues. Deletions cut 0 bases from V and 4 bases from J, with 9 bases between. Here the CDR3 DNA reads TGTGCCAGCAGCCAAGAAGCGTCGAGCACCGGGGAGCTGTTTTTT. It encodes CASSQEASSTGELFF.

This clone was detected once. The chain recombines TRBV27 with TRBJ2-6; 12 bases map to TRBD2. The CDR3 extends over 19 amino acids. The trim removed 2 bases at V and 0 bases at J, leaving 5 bases unmatched. Germline lookup yields CDR1 MNHEY and CDR2 SMNVEV (reference sequence). This CDR3 is CASSLGGLAGLSGANVLTF. The CDR3 coding sequence is TGTGCCAGCAGTTTAGGAGGACTAGCGGGGCTCTCTGGGGCCAACGTCCTGACTTTC. Full variable domain (missing parts from reference TRBV27 and TRBJ2-6): EAQVTQNPRYLITVTGKKLTVTCSQNMNHEYMSWYRQDPGLGLRQIYYSMNVEVTDKGDVPEGYKVSRKEKRNFPLILESPSPNQTSLYFCASSLGGLAGLSGANVLTFGAGSRLTVL.

V is TRBV6-5 and J is TRBJ2-1; D unclear. Looked up from germline, CDR1 is MNHEY and CDR2 is SVGAGI. V lost 0 bases to trimming and J lost 11 bases, with 8 bases between them. This CDR3 is built from 12 residues. CDR3 in amino acids: CASSYSGRKQFF. The CDR3 nucleotides are TGTGCCAGCAGTTACTCTGGACGAAAGCAGTTCTTC.

The chain joins TRBV7-2 to TRBJ2-1, with D uncertain. This CDR3 is 15 amino acids long. CDR1 is SGHTA and CDR2 is FQGNSA in the germline V gene. Trimming cost V 1 base and J 2 bases, with 9 bases left between them. The CDR3 region has the DNA TGTGCCAGCAGCTTAGTCGAGTGGGCCTACAATGAGCAGTTCTTC. Protein sequence: CASSLVEWAYNEQFF.

The chain couples TRBV7-9 to TRBJ1-4; weak D call: TRBD1 (5 bases). The CDR3 consists of 16 residues. Germline V gene data show CDR1 as SEHNR and CDR2 as FQNEAQ (reference sequence). Trimming removed 5 bases from V and 0 bases from J, with 13 bases in between. CDR3 DNA: TGTGCCAGCAGCCCGGGGCGGCCTGCAACTAATGAAAAACTGTTTTTT. This gives the protein CASSPGRPATNEKLFF.